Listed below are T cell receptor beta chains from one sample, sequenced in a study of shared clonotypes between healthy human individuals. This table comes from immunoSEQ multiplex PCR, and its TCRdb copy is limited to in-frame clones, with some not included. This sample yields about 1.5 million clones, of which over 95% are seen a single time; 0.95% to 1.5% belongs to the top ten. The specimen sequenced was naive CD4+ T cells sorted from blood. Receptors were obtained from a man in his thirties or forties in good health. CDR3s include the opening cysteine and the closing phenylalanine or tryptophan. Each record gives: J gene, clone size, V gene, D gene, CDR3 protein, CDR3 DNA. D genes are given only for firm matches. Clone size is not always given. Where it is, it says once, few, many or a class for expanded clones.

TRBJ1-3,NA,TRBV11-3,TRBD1,CASSKGQGAAGNTIYF,TGTGCCAGCAGCAAAGGACAGGGGGCAGCTGGAAACACCATATATTTT
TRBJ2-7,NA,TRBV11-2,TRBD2,CASRSPSGGYEQYF,TGTGCCAGCAGGTCCCCTAGCGGGGGGTACGAGCAGTACTTC
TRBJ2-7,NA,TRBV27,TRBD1,CASSFGQGVTLSEQYF,TGTGCCAGCAGTTTCGGACAGGGGGTAACCTTATCCGAGCAGTACTTC
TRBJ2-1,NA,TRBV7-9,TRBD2,CASSRETSSSEQFF,TGTGCCAGCAGCAGAGAGACTAGCTCCAGTGAGCAGTTCTTC
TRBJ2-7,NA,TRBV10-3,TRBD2,CAISEAASGSPPYEQYF,TGTGCCATCAGTGAGGCAGCTAGCGGGAGTCCACCCTACGAGCAGTACTTC
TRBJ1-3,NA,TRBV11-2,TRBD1,CASSLDQGAGNTIYF,TGTGCCAGCAGCTTAGATCAGGGGGCTGGAAACACCATATATTTT
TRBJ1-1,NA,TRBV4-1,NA,CASSPHSVGQNRRDTEAFF,TGCGCCAGCAGCCCACATAGCGTGGGGCAGAACAGGAGAGACACTGAAGCTTTCTTT
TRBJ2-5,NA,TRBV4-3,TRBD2,CASSQGTPGGSETQYF,TGCGCCAGCAGCCAGGGGACGCCGGGAGGTAGCGAGACCCAGTACTTC
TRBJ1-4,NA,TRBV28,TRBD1,CASSLRTGRSEKLFF,TGTGCCAGCAGTTTACGGACAGGAAGGAGTGAAAAACTGTTTTTT
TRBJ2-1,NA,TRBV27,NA,CASSLSKGQEQFF,TGTGCCAGCAGTTTATCTAAGGGACAAGAGCAGTTCTTC
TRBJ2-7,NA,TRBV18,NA,CASSPLDDSYEQYF,TGTGCCAGCTCACCCCTGGATGACTCCTACGAGCAGTACTTC
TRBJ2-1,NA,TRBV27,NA,CASSHRVNEQFF,TGTGCCAGCAGTCACAGGGTTAATGAGCAGTTCTTC
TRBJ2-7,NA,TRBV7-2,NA,CASSLEGRGTYEQYF,TGTGCCAGCAGCTTAGAGGGGAGAGGCACCTACGAGCAGTACTTC
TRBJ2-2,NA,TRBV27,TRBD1,CASSSFDRGRFPFAGELFF,TGTGCCAGCAGTTCATTCGACAGGGGGCGCTTCCCATTCGCCGGGGAGCTGTTTTTT
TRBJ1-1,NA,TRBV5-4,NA,CASSSTQMNTEAFF,TGTGCCAGCAGCTCTACCCAGATGAACACTGAAGCTTTCTTT
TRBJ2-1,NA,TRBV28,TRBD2,CASSQSGSGQFF,TGTGCCAGCAGCCAGAGCGGGAGCGGGCAGTTCTTC
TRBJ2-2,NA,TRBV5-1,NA,CASSFGQPTGELFF,TGCGCCAGCAGCTTCGGACAGCCCACCGGGGAGCTGTTTTTT
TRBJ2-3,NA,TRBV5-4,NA,CASSLAAGAGRLDTQYF,TGTGCCAGCAGCTTGGCGGCGGGGGCAGGGAGGTTGGATACGCAGTATTTT
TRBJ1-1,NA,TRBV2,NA,CASSEALNTEAFF,TGTGCCAGCAGTGAAGCTTTGAACACTGAAGCTTTCTTT
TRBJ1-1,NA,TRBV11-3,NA,CASSWGANTEAFF,TGTGCCAGCAGTTGGGGAGCGAACACTGAAGCTTTCTTT
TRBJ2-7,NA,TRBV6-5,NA,CASSYSTGEARYEQYF,TGTGCCAGCAGTTACTCGACGGGGGAGGCACGTTACGAGCAGTACTTC
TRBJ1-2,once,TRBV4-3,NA,CASSQEGPEIGYTF,TGCGCCAGCAGCCAAGAGGGACCGGAGATTGGCTACACCTTC
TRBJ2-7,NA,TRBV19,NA,CASSIKYGGPSLLYEQYF,TGTGCCAGTAGTATAAAGTACGGCGGCCCCTCCCTATTATACGAGCAGTACTTC
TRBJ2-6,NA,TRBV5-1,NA,CASRQAPSGANVLTF,TGCGCCAGCAGACAAGCTCCCTCTGGGGCCAACGTCCTGACTTTC
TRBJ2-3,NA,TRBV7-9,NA,CASSSLGRSTDTQYF,TGTGCCAGCAGCTCCCTCGGCCGGAGCACAGATACGCAGTATTTT
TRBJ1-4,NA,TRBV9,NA,CASSPGTANEKLFF,TGTGCCAGCAGCCCTGGGACGGCTAATGAAAAACTGTTTTTT
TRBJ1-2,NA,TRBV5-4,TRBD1,CASSSTGGGEFYGYTF,TGTGCCAGCAGCTCGACAGGGGGCGGAGAGTTCTATGGCTACACCTTC